This TCR beta chain was recovered during a study of cytomegalovirus exposure and HLA in healthy donors. On the study more broadly: Unique TCRs from HLA-typed donors, about 78 million of them, were held in an early data release. General study findings and limits: Most TCR sequences were uncommon, yet certain public TCRs appeared in many donors. It was in a later analysis that TCR association rates were seen to vary by HLA locus, highest for DRB1 and lowest for HLA-C.

With respect to this clone: Its target is unknown.

Primers: 60 Vbeta forward and 13 Jbeta reverse. Profiled with immunoSEQ multiplex PCR; TCRdb holds only in-frame clones, not every one. There are more than 85,000 clones in the sample; about 75% occur only once, and 4.8% lies in the top ten. Trimming removed 3 bases at V and 6 bases at J, with 17 bases between. This CDR3 has 16 residues. Germline-derived CDR1 and CDR2 are MGHDK and SYGVNS. V usage is TRBV25-1 and J usage is TRBJ2-2, with D perhaps TRBD2 (5 bases). Sequenced material: PBMCs. This sequence originates from a woman between 18 and 30 years old in good health and CMV-seropositive. The CDR3 reads CASSDRLTGTAGELFF. The CDR3 region has the DNA TGTGCCAGCAGTGACCGCTTGACGGGAACGGCCGGGGAGCTGTTTTTT.